The clone carrying this T cell receptor (beta chain) was picked up many times. Its antigen is not identified. The V gene's germline CDR1 is SGHVS and CDR2 FNYEAQ. The ends were cut back, 5 bases at V and 4 bases at J, with 18 bases in the middle. The CDR3 covers 16 residues. The sample originates from a study of T cell repertoires in cytomegalovirus infection. Across the whole study: Matching HLA type and CMV infection were both indicated by public TCR beta signatures.

TCRdb ran MiXCR on the reads and lists one entry per CDR3 protein. The data hold roughly 630,000 distinct CDR3 sequences, with 20% to 25% observed a single time. Study-level points and caveats: Frequencies of public TCR beta families were cumulated, and this identified carriers of CMV plus the relevant HLA. What dominated the ex vivo response were HLA-C-restricted CMV-specific TCR beta clonotypes.

The rearrangement uses TRBV7-6 and TRBJ1-5; D is unresolved. This clonotype was obtained from a human donor in good health (CMV status not recorded). Some clones in this sample may be carry-over from other donors' samples. The material sequenced was CD8+ T cells from PBMCs. This CDR3 is CASSPSNRAPNQPQHF. As DNA, the CDR3 is TGTGCCAGCAGCCCTTCCAACCGGGCCCCTAATCAGCCCCAGCATTTT.